The 12 T cell receptor beta chains below all came from one sample that was sequenced in a study of blood T cell repertoires in COVID-19 (dated by TCRdb to about 2020). The receptor library was made with the immunoSEQ multiplex PCR assay. TCRdb re-hosts the immuneACCESS table, in-frame sequences only. Its copies lack some clones; in the studies checked, an unresolved V gene accounts for under half of them, and the cause for the rest is not known. The sample yields around 200,000 clones; 83% were counted once. Clones ranked in the top ten supply under 3% of the sample. Sequences were obtained from peripheral blood. These receptors originate from a woman in her thirties or forties with active or convalescent COVID-19.

The V gene is TRBV7-8, the J gene TRBJ2-2, with D perhaps TRBD1 (5 bases). The CDR3 contains 14 residues. Trimming took off 4 bases at V and 4 bases at J, with 10 bases between the two ends. Germline V gene lookup returns CDR1 SGHVS and CDR2 FQNEAQ. In DNA, the CDR3 is TGTGCCAGCAGCTCAGGGTGGAGCACCGGGGAGCTGTTTTTT. Encoded protein: CASSSGWSTGELFF.

The rearrangement links TRBV7-9 to TRBJ1-2; 9 bases line up with TRBD1. Germline V CDR1 and CDR2: SEHNR, FQNEAQ (reference sequence). The CDR3 is 15 residues long. Trimming took 3 bases from V and 8 from J; bases not matched to a gene: 10. The CDR3 DNA reads TGTGCCAGCAGCTTTCCCGGGACAGGGAGGTCGGGCTACACCTTC. It yields the protein CASSFPGTGRSGYTF. Variable domain in full (rest from reference TRBV7-9 and TRBJ1-2): DTGVSQNPRHKITKRGQNVTFRCDPISEHNRLYWYRQTLGQGPEFLTYFQNEAQLEKSRLLSDRFSAERPKGSFSTLEIQRTEQGDSAMYLCASSFPGTGRSGYTFGSGTRLTVV.

This chain links TRBV5-1 with TRBJ1-3; D is uncertain. Germline V CDR1 and CDR2: SGHRS, YFSETQ. The V end lost 4 bases, the J end lost 0 bases, and 14 bases lay between the germline ends. CDR3 length: 16 residues. The CDR3, as DNA: TGCGCCAGCAGCGCACAGACGGATAACTCTGGAAACACCATATATTTT. This codes for CASSAQTDNSGNTIYF.

This chain connects TRBV6-6 to TRBJ2-3; D not certain. Trimming shortened V by 10 bases and J by 1 base, and 9 bases separated the two germline ends. The CDR3 has 12 residues. Per germline, CDR1 MNHNY and CDR2 SVGAGI (reference sequence). The CDR3 sequence is CATYRGTDTQYF. The CDR3 bases are TGTGCCACCTACCGGGGCACAGATACGCAGTATTTT.

CDR3: CAITPRGNYSTDTQYF. The DNA for the CDR3 is TGTGCCATCACCCCCAGGGGGAACTATAGCACAGATACGCAGTATTTT. The chain carries TRBV10-3 and TRBJ2-3; TRBD1 matches at 7 bases. The V gene's germline CDR1 is ENHRY and CDR2 SYGVKD. V shed 7 bases and J 0 bases; nucleotides not matched to a gene: 10. CDR3 length equals 16 residues.

This clone was observed a few times. The chain is built from TRBV9 and TRBJ1-2; the match to TRBD1 covers 9 bases. With 4 bases clipped from V and 11 bases from J, the junction kept 9 bases outside the gene matches. The germline V gene encodes CDR1 SGDLS and CDR2 YYNGEE. This CDR3 is 13 amino acids long. The CDR3, as DNA: TGTGCCAGCAGCCCCGGGACAGGGTACGGGTACACCTTC. Translation gives CASSPGTGYGYTF.

The chain employs TRBV24-1 and TRBJ2-3; D possibly corresponds to TRBD2 (5 bases). Germline lookup yields CDR1 KGHDR and CDR2 SFDVKD. The CDR3 has 18 amino acids. Trimming removed 0 bases from V and 6 bases from J, with 21 bases in between. In nucleotides, the CDR3 is TGTGCCACCAGTGATTTGGAGGGCCTGGAGGCAAAGCGGGATACGCAGTATTTT. Protein product: CATSDLEGLEAKRDTQYF.

This rearrangement joins TRBV5-5 to TRBJ2-1, with 8 bases lining up with TRBD1. J lost 3 bases, V lost 2 bases, and 4 bases had no gene match. The germline V gene encodes CDR1 SGHKS and CDR2 YYEKEE (reference sequence). This CDR3 is 15 amino acids long. CDR3 sequence (DNA): TGTGCCAGCAGCTTACGACAGGGGAACTACAATGAGCAGTTCTTC. Its translation: CASSLRQGNYNEQFF.

The V gene is TRBV7-9, the J gene TRBJ2-5; 14 nucleotides line up with TRBD2. V lost 3 bases and J lost 4; bases outside the gene matches: 1. Germline-derived CDR1 and CDR2 are SEHNR and FQNEAQ (reference sequence). The CDR3 length is 15 residues. CDR3 DNA: TGTGCCAGCAGCTTGGGACTAGCGGGAGCAGAGACCCAGTACTTC. Amino acid sequence: CASSLGLAGAETQYF. Drawing the rest from reference TRBV7-9 and TRBJ2-5, the complete variable domain is DTGVSQNPRHKITKRGQNVTFRCDPISEHNRLYWYRQTLGQGPEFLTYFQNEAQLEKSRLLSDRFSAERPKGSFSTLEIQRTEQGDSAMYLCASSLGLAGAETQYFGPGTRLLVL.

CDR3 DNA sequence: TGTGCCAGCAGCCAAGTGGGGAGTGATGGCTACACCTTC. Protein sequence: CASSQVGSDGYTF. The rearrangement links TRBV6-5 to TRBJ1-2; D is ambiguous. V shed 6 bases and J shed 6 bases, with 14 bases lying between them. The CDR3 extends over 13 amino acids. Germline CDR1 and CDR2: MNHEY and SVGAGI.

The chain's CDR3 is CASRSNYEQYF. Here the CDR3 DNA reads TGTGCCAGTAGGAGCAACTACGAGCAGTACTTC. The chain combines TRBV19 with TRBJ2-7; no reliable D call. The CDR3 sequence is 11 residues long. Trimming took 6 bases from V and 3 from J, leaving 6 bases between them. Germline V gene sequence: CDR1 LNHDA, CDR2 SQIVND (reference sequence). Looking up the rest from reference TRBV19 and TRBJ2-7 gives the full variable domain: DGGITQSPKYLFRKEGQNVTLSCEQNLNHDAMYWYRQDPGQGLRLIYYSQIVNDFQKGDIAEGYSVSREKKESFPLTVTSAQKNPTAFYLCASRSNYEQYFGPGTRLTVT.

The rearrangement joins TRBV24-1 to TRBJ2-1, with D possibly being TRBD1 (5 bases). The CDR3 sequence is 14 residues long. V was trimmed by 0 bases and J by 10 bases, leaving 12 bases between them. Germline V gives CDR1 KGHDR, CDR2 SFDVKD. This CDR3 is CATSDLEDTGEQFF. The DNA of the CDR3 is TGTGCCACCAGTGATTTGGAGGACACCGGGGAGCAGTTCTTC.